This entry features one T cell receptor beta chain sequence. Antigen specificity is unknown. This sample's treatment: 15 to 20 received Ad26.COV2.S at low or high dose, single or two shots; several received placebo; per-sample allocation not given. Specimen acquisition occurred on day 63 following the initial vaccine or placebo injection. Donation was by an adult aged 18-55 years who was in Boston. CDR3 length equals 13 residues. V dropped 3 bases and J dropped 6 bases, with 11 bases sitting between them. Germline V lookup: CDR1 MNHNS, CDR2 SASEGT. The data are from a study of Ad26.COV2.S vaccination and SARS-CoV-2 variants. About the study: Among those in the COV1001 Ad26.COV2.S trial arm was the donor.

Regarding the study as a whole: There was reportedly substantial breadth in spike-specific CD8+ and CD4+ T cell responses after vaccination. Participants in the vaccine arm had higher spike-specific TCR breadth; placebo recipients had lower.

Profiled with immunoSEQ multiplex PCR; TCRdb holds only in-frame clones, not every one. The data contain 430,000 or so clones, roughly nine tenths of them singletons. The TCR comes from a person aged 18 to 59 who received the Ad26.COV2.S COVID-19 vaccine or a placebo. This specimen was peripheral blood, taken in a trial of Ad26.COV2.S vaccine versus placebo. The chain combines TRBV6-1 with TRBJ2-5; tentatively, D is TRBD1 (6 bases). Written as DNA, the CDR3 is TGTGCCAGCAGTGACAGGGGATTAAAGACCCAGTACTTC. This codes for CASSDRGLKTQYF.